This TCR beta chain was retrieved from a study of cytomegalovirus exposure and HLA in healthy donors. The study, taken as a whole, reports: A subsequent analysis found that TCR clusters from the first cohort also tended to co-occur in the 90 to 150 validation repertoires, with roughly 95% of cluster scores above 0. The investigators catalogued 164 TCR beta chains as cytomegalovirus-associated. According to reports, the classifier identified cytomegalovirus status with high specificity and sensitivity.

About this clone: The antigen is unknown.

Produced via immunoSEQ multiplex PCR; TCRdb's table is partial and in-frame only. Here the sample spans more than 90,000 clones, less than 90% being singletons. The donors formed part of the roughly 120-subject validation cohort, distinct from the approximately 670-subject first cohort. V lost 0 bases and J 6 bases, leaving 6 bases between the germline ends. The CDR3 runs 12 residues. CDR1 SGHNT and CDR2 YYREEE come from the germline V gene (reference sequence). The chain links TRBV5-4 to TRBJ2-5, with D unresolved. Sequenced: PBMCs. The sequence derives from a man between 18 and 35 years old in good health and CMV-seropositive. The CDR3 nucleotides read TGTGCCAGCAGCTTGGGTAGTCAGACCCAGTACTTC. Its translation is CASSLGSQTQYF.